These 7 T cell receptor beta chains share one sample of origin, sequenced in a study of T cell repertoires in cytomegalovirus infection. Via MiXCR, TCRdb re-called the reads, giving one row per CDR3 protein. The sample consists of under 200,000 distinct CDR3 sequences, 7.5% to 10% of them appearing once. Sequences were obtained from PBMCs. The receptors originated from a human donor in good health (CMV status not recorded). Some clones in this sample may be carry-over from other donors' samples.

This clonotype was counted many times. The V and J genes are TRBV7-2 and TRBJ2-2, with unresolved D. Trimming left V 2 bases short and J 7 bases short, with 8 bases between. The CDR3 covers 13 residues. CDR1 and CDR2 from the germline V gene are SGHTA and FQGNSA. CDR3 amino acids: CASSLWGRGELFF. The CDR3 coding sequence is TGTGCCAGCAGCTTATGGGGTCGCGGGGAGCTGTTTTTT.

This clonotype showed up many times. The genes are TRBV7-2 and TRBJ2-1; 8 bases fit TRBD1. The CDR3 sequence is 15 residues long. The junction had 4 bases not matched to a gene; V was cut back by 1 base and J by 5 bases. CDR1 SGHTA and CDR2 FQGNSA come from the germline V gene. CDR3 residues: CASSLVGQANNEQFF. The CDR3 DNA sequence: TGTGCCAGCAGCTTAGTGGGACAGGCTAACAATGAGCAGTTCTTC.

This chain joins TRBV11-2 and TRBJ2-3, with TRBD2 matching 8 bases. V was clipped by 3 bases and J by 2 bases; unmatched bases: 7. Germline-derived CDR1 and CDR2 are SGHAT and FQNNGV. The CDR3 runs 16 residues. The CDR3 reads CASSFTSGATTDTQYF. In DNA, the CDR3 is TGTGCCAGCAGCTTTACTAGCGGAGCTACCACAGATACGCAGTATTTT. Combining the CDR3 with reference TRBV11-2 and TRBJ2-3 gives the whole variable domain EAGVAQSPRYKIIEKRQSVAFWCNPISGHATLYWYQQILGQGPKLLIQFQNNGVVDDSQLPKDRFSAERLKGVDSTLKIQPAKLEDSAVYLCASSFTSGATTDTQYFGPGTRLTVL.

The rearrangement joins TRBV7-9 to TRBJ2-2, with D unresolved. This CDR3 has 13 residues. V was cut by 3 bases and J by 6 bases, with 8 bases left in between. Germline V lookup: CDR1 SEHNR, CDR2 FQNEAQ (reference sequence). CDR3 region: CASSFDLPGELFF. Written as DNA, the CDR3 is TGTGCCAGCAGCTTCGATCTCCCCGGGGAGCTGTTTTTT.

This clonotype was picked up many times. The chain combines TRBV7-9 with TRBJ1-2; D remains unclear. This CDR3 region has 14 residues. V was shortened by 1 base and J by 0 bases, with 6 bases between the two germline ends. Germline-derived CDR1 and CDR2 are SEHNR and FQNEAQ (reference sequence). The CDR3 DNA reads TGTGCCAGCAGCTTAGTAACGGCTAACTATGGCTACACCTTC. Its protein is CASSLVTANYGYTF.

The CDR3 DNA reads TGTGCCAGCAGCTTAGTCGGGCAGATCTCCTACAATGAGCAGTTCTTC. It is translated as CASSLVGQISYNEQFF. The chain links TRBV7-2 to TRBJ2-1; D is uncertain. CDR1 SGHTA and CDR2 FQGNSA come from the germline V gene. This CDR3 is built from 16 residues. Trimming removed 1 base from V and 0 bases from J, with 10 bases in between.

This clonotype was detected ten times or more. The rearrangement links TRBV18 to TRBJ2-7, with D possibly TRBD2 on 5 matching bases. Germline V lookup: CDR1 KGHSH, CDR2 LQKENI. The length of the CDR3 is 13 residues. V was shortened by 6 bases and J by 3 bases, with 12 bases between the two germline ends. CDR3 nucleotide sequence: TGTGCCAGCTCTCGGGAATTTAACTACGAGCAGTACTTC. It yields the protein CASSREFNYEQYF. The complete variable domain, with remaining parts taken from reference TRBV18 and TRBJ2-7, reads NAGVMQNPRHLVRRRGQEARLRCSPMKGHSHVYWYRQLPEEGLKFMVYLQKENIIDESGMPKERFSAEFPKEGPSILRIQQVVRGDSAAYFCASSREFNYEQYFGPGTRLTVT.